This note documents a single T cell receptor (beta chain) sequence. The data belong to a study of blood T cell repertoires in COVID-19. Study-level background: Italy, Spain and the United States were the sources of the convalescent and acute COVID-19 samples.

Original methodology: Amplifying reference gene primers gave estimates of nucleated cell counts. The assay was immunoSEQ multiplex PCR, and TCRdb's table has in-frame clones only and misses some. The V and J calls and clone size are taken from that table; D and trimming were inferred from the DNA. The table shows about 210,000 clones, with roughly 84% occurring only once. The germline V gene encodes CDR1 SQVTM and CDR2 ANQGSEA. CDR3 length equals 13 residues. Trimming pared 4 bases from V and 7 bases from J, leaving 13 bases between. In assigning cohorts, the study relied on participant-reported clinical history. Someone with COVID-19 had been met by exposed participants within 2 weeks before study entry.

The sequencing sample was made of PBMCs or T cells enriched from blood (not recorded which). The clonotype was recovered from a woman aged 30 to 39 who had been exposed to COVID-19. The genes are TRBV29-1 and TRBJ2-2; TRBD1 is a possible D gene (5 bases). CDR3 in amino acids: CSVGQRRGGELFF. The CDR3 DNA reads TGCAGCGTTGGACAGAGGAGAGGCGGGGAGCTGTTTTTT.